The 11 T cell receptor beta chains below were found in one sample sequenced in a study of T cell responses to AZD1222 COVID-19 vaccine. Clones were read by immunoSEQ multiplex PCR, and TCRdb kept only the in-frame ones, dropping some. The sample has about 53,000 clones; 70% to 85% are singletons. This specimen consisted of peripheral blood, obtained on day 0 of AZD1222 vaccination. The receptors originated from an adult in good health.

Only a few counts were recorded for this clone. V usage is TRBV4-1 and J usage is TRBJ2-3, with D tentatively TRBD1 (6 bases). The CDR3 has 15 residues. Germline loops: CDR1 MGHRA, CDR2 YSYEKL. V gave up 6 bases and J gave up 3 bases, with 16 bases separating them. In DNA form, the CDR3 reads TGCGCCAGCAGAAACCAGGGGAGTACTACAGATACGCAGTATTTT. The encoded protein is CASRNQGSTTDTQYF.

Notes on this clone: Other DNA sequences within the sample encode an identical CDR3. The V gene is TRBV6-1, the J gene TRBJ2-1, with TRBD2 identical over 7 bases. This CDR3 comprises 15 residues. The V and J ends lost 3 bases and 0 bases, in that order; junction bases with no gene match: 2. Germline loops: CDR1 MNHNS, CDR2 SASEGT. CDR3 protein: CASSEGGSSYNEQFF. In DNA form, the CDR3 reads TGTGCCAGCAGTGAGGGCGGGAGCTCCTACAATGAGCAGTTCTTC.

The rearrangement uses TRBV5-6 and TRBJ2-2; no firm D call. Germline CDR1 SGHDT, CDR2 YYEEEE. V was pared by 6 bases and J by 3 bases, with 18 bases between. The CDR3 loop spans 16 amino acids. This chain's CDR3 is CASNHGVGPYTGELFF. The CDR3 DNA sequence: TGTGCCAGCAACCACGGCGTTGGGCCTTACACCGGGGAGCTGTTTTTT.

The chain has TRBV18 and TRBJ1-3, with a tentative D call TRBD1 (6 bases). This CDR3 region has 13 residues. CDR1 and CDR2 from the germline V gene are KGHSH and LQKENI. Trimming took off 8 bases at V and 4 bases at J, with 12 bases between the two ends. The CDR3 loop is CASLGALGNTIYF. DNA of the CDR3: TGTGCCAGCCTGGGGGCGCTCGGAAACACCATATATTTT.

V and J are TRBV7-2 and TRBJ2-6; D is unclear. Between the trimmed V and J ends, which lost 5 bases and 4 bases, there was a span of 6 bases. CDR1 is SGHTA and CDR2 is FQGNSA in the germline V gene. CDR3 size: 13 residues. The CDR3 region has the DNA TGTGCCAGCAGCCTGGGGGGGGCCAACGTCCTGACTTTC. Protein sequence: CASSLGGANVLTF.

The chain combines TRBV29-1 with TRBJ1-1; D call uncertain. This CDR3 contains 15 residues. Trimming removed 1 base from V and 10 bases from J, with 22 bases in between. Per the germline V gene, CDR1 is SQVTM and CDR2 is ANQGSEA. CDR3 in DNA: TGCAGCGTTGAAGCCCCTCCCCGGGTCGGTGGAAGAGCTTTCTTT. It is translated as CSVEAPPRVGGRAFF.

The chain carries TRBV5-1 and TRBJ2-7; a weak D match, TRBD2 (6 bases). Germline assignment: CDR1 SGHRS and CDR2 YFSETQ. V was clipped by 0 bases and J by 2 bases, with 12 bases between them. This CDR3 region has 15 residues. The CDR3 loop reads CASSLEAGKTYEQYF. The CDR3 bases are TGCGCCAGCAGCTTGGAGGCGGGAAAGACCTACGAGCAGTACTTC.

This clone came up once. The chain links TRBV5-1 to TRBJ2-7; TRBD1 aligns across 10 bases. The germline CDR1 and CDR2 sequences are SGHRS and YFSETQ. The CDR3 consists of 16 residues. J lost 6 bases, V lost 2 bases, and 11 bases had no gene match. CDR3 amino acids: CASSLASGTGVGEQYF. DNA of the CDR3: TGCGCCAGCAGCTTAGCCTCCGGGACAGGGGTGGGCGAGCAGTACTTC.

The gene calls are TRBV28 and TRBJ1-3; D uncertain. V gave up 6 bases and J gave up 2 bases, with 17 bases separating them. Germline assignment: CDR1 MDHEN and CDR2 SYDVKM. The CDR3 spans 16 residues. The CDR3 spells CASRVLSGRTGNTIYF. DNA of the CDR3: TGTGCCAGCAGGGTCTTATCCGGGAGGACTGGAAACACCATATATTTT.

The chain combines TRBV30 with TRBJ1-4; TRBD1 matches at 9 bases. CDR3 length: 15 residues. Per germline, CDR1 GTSNPN and CDR2 SVGIG (reference sequence). J gave up 5 bases and V 1 base, and 5 bases lay outside the gene matches. Here the CDR3 DNA reads TGTGCCTGGAGTGCGAAAGGGACAGGGAATGAAAAACTGTTTTTT. It translates to CAWSAKGTGNEKLFF.

V gene TRBV9 combines with J gene TRBJ2-5; 10 nucleotides align to TRBD1. The germline V gene encodes CDR1 SGDLS and CDR2 YYNGEE. The V and J ends lost 4 bases and 4 bases, in that order; junction bases with no gene match: 7. There are 15 residues in the CDR3. CDR3 in DNA: TGTGCCAGCAGCCCTATCGACAGGGGGCGAGAGACCCAGTACTTC. Translated: CASSPIDRGRETQYF.